The T cell receptor beta chain described here comes from a study of response to subunit inactivated influenza vaccine. TCRdb itself ran the RT-PCR reads through MiXCR, one entry per CDR3 protein. The profile covers more than 700,000 distinct CDR3 sequences, with about 20% appearing a single time and roughly 10% taken by the ten largest. Trimming cost V 0 bases and J 3 bases, with 11 bases left between them. CDR3 size: 15 residues. CDR1 is MNHEY and CDR2 is SVGEGT in the germline V gene. In the case of this clonotype: Its antigen remains unknown.

Study-wide results and limits: Researchers suggested that each seasonal influenza vaccination recruits few new T cells.

The chain combines TRBV6-2 or TRBV6-3 with TRBJ1-1; the D is unclear. Sequences were derived from PBMCs from blood, sampled around 5 days after vaccination. The sequence was obtained from a man over 45 who received an inactivated influenza vaccine. CDR3 nucleotide sequence: TGTGCCAGCAGTTACTCAACCAGGTTTGACACTGAAGCTTTCTTT. This translates into CASSYSTRFDTEAFF.